The 29 T cell receptor beta chains reported below all come from one sample, sequenced in a study of T cells after posttransplantation cyclophosphamide. Generated by immunoSEQ multiplex PCR, the TCRdb table keeps only in-frame clones and is missing some. The repertoire consists of roughly 10,000 clones, with about 95% occurring once and the leading ten covering 0.3%. The sequenced material came from naive CD8+ T cells sorted from PBMCs. Source of these receptors: a man between 25 and 39 years old in good health and a related stem cell transplant donor.

The rearrangement links TRBV7-2 to TRBJ2-5; TRBD1 agrees at 9 bases. This CDR3 is 16 amino acids long. Per germline, CDR1 SGHTA and CDR2 FQGNSA. V shed 1 base and J 3 bases; nucleotides not matched to a gene: 6. Written as DNA, the CDR3 is TGTGCCAGCAGCTTAGGGGGACAGGGTGTGGAAGAGACCCAGTACTTC. It is translated as CASSLGGQGVEETQYF.

The genes are TRBV4-1 and TRBJ1-3; TRBD1 aligns across 9 bases. The CDR3 has 15 amino acids. Germline CDR1 reads MGHRA; CDR2 reads YSYEKL. J was trimmed by 0 bases and V by 4 bases; bases with no gene match: 1. CDR3 nucleotide sequence: TGCGCCAGCAGCCCGGACAGGGGCTCTGGAAACACCATATATTTT. Its protein product is CASSPDRGSGNTIYF.

This clone was detected once. The chain carries TRBV19 and TRBJ2-7; TRBD1 might be the D (5 bases). This CDR3 is 14 amino acids long. CDR1 and CDR2 (germline): LNHDA, SQIVND (reference sequence). The germline V and J ends were trimmed by 0 bases and 5 bases, with 11 bases remaining between them. DNA of the CDR3: TGTGCCAGTAGTATAGATCAGGACAACCACGAGCAGTACTTC. This translates into CASSIDQDNHEQYF. The variable domain in full, completed from reference TRBV19 and TRBJ2-7, reads DGGITQSPKYLFRKEGQNVTLSCEQNLNHDAMYWYRQDPGQGLRLIYYSQIVNDFQKGDIAEGYSVSREKKESFPLTVTSAQKNPTAFYLCASSIDQDNHEQYFGPGTRLTVT.

The chain recombines TRBV15 with TRBJ2-3; D uncertain. V was trimmed by 1 base and J by 2 bases, leaving 7 bases between them. The CDR3 runs 14 residues. Germline V lookup: CDR1 LNHNV, CDR2 YYDKDF (reference sequence). The CDR3 DNA reads as TGTGCCACCAGCAGAGTCCCGTACACAGATACGCAGTATTTT. Translation: CATSRVPYTDTQYF.

The chain recombines TRBV6-5 with TRBJ2-1, with 10 bases fitting TRBD2. V lost 5 bases to trimming and J lost 7 bases; unmatched junction nucleotides: 8. Per the germline V gene, CDR1 is MNHEY and CDR2 is SVGAGI. The CDR3 covers 15 residues. CDR3 in amino acids: CASSPLAGEENEQFF. The CDR3 DNA sequence: TGTGCCAGCAGTCCTCTAGCGGGGGAAGAAAATGAGCAGTTCTTC.

The chain combines TRBV6-6 with TRBJ1-2; 9 bases fit TRBD1. Losses at the gene ends were 7 bases for V and 2 bases for J; bases not matched to a gene: 5. The germline gives CDR1 MNHNY, CDR2 SVGAGI (reference sequence). The CDR3 covers 14 residues. The CDR3 region is CASKLGQGNYGYTF. Here the CDR3 DNA reads TGTGCCAGCAAATTGGGACAGGGAAACTATGGCTACACCTTC.

The rearrangement joins TRBV28 to TRBJ1-4; D is possibly TRBD1 (6 bases). CDR1 and CDR2 (germline): MDHEN, SYDVKM. This CDR3 has 12 residues. Trimming stripped 4 bases from V and 6 bases from J, with 6 bases between. The CDR3 DNA is TGTGCCAGCAGTTACAGGGATGAAAAACTGTTTTTT. This gives the protein CASSYRDEKLFF.

The chain couples TRBV29-1 to TRBJ2-2; 7 bases match TRBD1. The V gene's germline CDR1 is SQVTM and CDR2 ANQGSEA. This CDR3 contains 15 residues. The ends lost 3 bases at V and 0 bases at J; junction bases unmatched: 4. This CDR3 reads CSVDLQGANTGELFF. The CDR3 DNA is TGCAGCGTTGACCTTCAGGGGGCGAACACCGGGGAGCTGTTTTTT.

The chain couples TRBV6-5 to TRBJ2-1; 12 bases fit TRBD2. Germline CDR1 MNHEY, CDR2 SVGAGI. The J segment lost 9 bases and the V segment lost 5 bases, leaving 2 bases of the junction unmatched. CDR3 length: 13 residues. The CDR3 loop reads CASSLAGGPEQFF. In DNA, the CDR3 is TGTGCCAGCAGTCTAGCGGGGGGGCCTGAGCAGTTCTTC.

The rearrangement links TRBV7-9 to TRBJ2-1; 9 nucleotides align to TRBD2. Per germline, CDR1 SEHNR and CDR2 FQNEAQ (reference sequence). The V gene end was trimmed by 3 bases and the J gene end by 4 bases; junction bases not matched to a gene: 13. This CDR3 contains 18 residues. CDR3 coding DNA: TGTGCCAGCAGCTTGAGTAGCGGGGGAACGGGGATTTACAATGAGCAGTTCTTC. Translating it yields CASSLSSGGTGIYNEQFF. Using reference TRBV7-9 and TRBJ2-1 for the parts outside the CDR3, the full variable domain is DTGVSQNPRHKITKRGQNVTFRCDPISEHNRLYWYRQTLGQGPEFLTYFQNEAQLEKSRLLSDRFSAERPKGSFSTLEIQRTEQGDSAMYLCASSLSSGGTGIYNEQFFGPGTRLTVL.

This clone occurred once. The V gene is TRBV5-6, the J gene TRBJ1-6, with D uncertain. The CDR3 sequence is 15 residues long. Trimming pared 4 bases from V and 1 base from J, leaving 9 bases between. Germline CDR1 and CDR2: SGHDT and YYEEEE. In DNA form, the CDR3 reads TGTGCCAGCAGCCCGACGGGATCCTATAATTCACCCCTCCACTTT. Protein product: CASSPTGSYNSPLHF.

This clone has a single count. V gene TRBV28 combines with J gene TRBJ1-1, with TRBD1 as a possible D gene (5 bases). The CDR3 has 15 amino acids. The V gene's germline CDR1 is MDHEN and CDR2 SYDVKM. The V and J ends lost 8 bases and 3 bases respectively, with 19 bases between them. The CDR3 DNA reads TGTGCCAGCCTGGGGTGGGGGGTCAGGGACACTGAAGCTTTCTTT. It yields the protein CASLGWGVRDTEAFF.

The rearrangement links TRBV7-9 to TRBJ2-2; possible D gene TRBD2, 6 bases. Per germline, CDR1 SEHNR and CDR2 FQNEAQ (reference sequence). Trimming took 5 bases from V and 2 from J, leaving 21 bases between them. This CDR3 comprises 18 residues. CDR3 DNA: TGTGCCAGCAGCCCCCGAATGTCGGGGGAGGTTAACACCGGGGAGCTGTTTTTT. Protein: CASSPRMSGEVNTGELFF. The full variable domain, its missing parts supplied by reference TRBV7-9 and TRBJ2-2, is DTGVSQNPRHKITKRGQNVTFRCDPISEHNRLYWYRQTLGQGPEFLTYFQNEAQLEKSRLLSDRFSAERPKGSFSTLEIQRTEQGDSAMYLCASSPRMSGEVNTGELFFGEGSRLTVL.

This clone was picked up one time. The rearrangement links TRBV4-2 to TRBJ2-1, with D hard to call. The CDR3 runs 14 residues. The germline gives CDR1 LGHNA, CDR2 YNFKEQ. V was clipped by 4 bases and J by 9 bases, with 16 bases between them. The chain's CDR3 is CASSPSLLGGEQFF. The DNA for the CDR3 is TGTGCCAGCAGCCCAAGCTTGCTCGGCGGTGAGCAGTTCTTC.

The chain recombines TRBV21-1 with TRBJ2-5; TRBD2 reflects the table's D call only, with no check against the DNA. TRBV21-1 is classified as a pseudogene. The CDR3 is 15 amino acids. CDR3: CASSPRASFTETQYF. CDR3 coding DNA: TGTGCCAGCAGCCCCCGCGCGTCTTTCACGGAGACCCAGTACTTC.

The CDR3 DNA reads as TGTGCCAGCAGTCGGACAGGGGGGTACACTGAAGCTTTCTTT. Translated: CASSRTGGYTEAFF. The chain employs TRBV2 and TRBJ1-1; TRBD1 agrees at 10 bases. The V and J ends lost 5 bases and 3 bases, in that order; junction bases with no gene match: 3. This CDR3 spans 14 amino acids. Germline assignment: CDR1 SNHLY and CDR2 FYNNEI.

The CDR3 nucleotides read TGTGCCAGCAGCGTTTTAGCTGGGGGGGGCAATGAGCAGTTCTTC. It codes for CASSVLAGGGNEQFF. This rearrangement joins TRBV9 to TRBJ2-1, with 7 nucleotides matching TRBD2. The CDR3 is made up of 15 amino acids. V shed 2 bases and J 6 bases; nucleotides not matched to a gene: 8. Germline V CDR1 and CDR2: SGDLS, YYNGEE.

The J gene is TRBJ2-5, the V gene TRBV6-6, with 7 bases identical to TRBD2. Unmatched junction bases numbered 3, after V lost 7 bases and J lost 7 bases. Germline V CDR1 and CDR2: MNHNY, SVGAGI (reference sequence). This CDR3 spans 11 amino acids. The CDR3 sequence is CASTSGGTQYF. The CDR3 DNA is TGTGCCAGCACTTCGGGGGGGACCCAGTACTTC.

J is TRBJ2-7 and V is TRBV4-1; TRBD2 aligns across 9 bases. CDR3 size: 15 residues. The junction had 4 bases not matched to a gene; V was cut back by 0 bases and J by 4 bases. CDR1 is MGHRA and CDR2 is YSYEKL in the germline V gene. CDR3 amino acids: CASSQDSSGGYEQYF. The CDR3 bases are TGCGCCAGCAGCCAAGATAGTAGCGGGGGATACGAGCAGTACTTC.

The CDR3 reads CASSLKVWASGGADNEQFF. The CDR3 nucleotides are TGTGCCAGCAGCTTAAAAGTCTGGGCTAGCGGGGGGGCCGATAATGAGCAGTTCTTC. This rearrangement joins TRBV11-2 to TRBJ2-1; 12 bases line up with TRBD2. J gave up 7 bases and V 2 bases, and 15 bases lay outside the gene matches. CDR1 is SGHAT, CDR2 FQNNGV, per germline. The CDR3 runs 19 residues.

This chain joins TRBV2 and TRBJ1-1; 9 bases line up with TRBD1. Germline CDR1 and CDR2: SNHLY and FYNNEI. The CDR3 sequence is 14 residues long. V was clipped by 6 bases and J by 8 bases; unmatched bases: 10. The CDR3 DNA is TGTGCCAGCAGGGATTTACTACAGGGGGCAGAAGCTTTCTTT. Protein: CASRDLLQGAEAFF.

This chain uses TRBV5-6 with TRBJ1-1; 9 nucleotides agree with TRBD1. Per the germline V gene, CDR1 is SGHDT and CDR2 is YYEEEE. With V trimmed by 1 base and J by 0 bases, 7 bases remained unmatched. The CDR3 totals 17 residues. The CDR3 here is CASSLLPGTGLNTEAFF. The CDR3 DNA is TGTGCCAGCAGCTTGTTACCCGGGACAGGGTTGAACACTGAAGCTTTCTTT.

The chain combines TRBV28 with TRBJ1-6; D might be TRBD1 (5 bases). There are 12 residues in the CDR3. Trimming took 9 bases from V and 6 from J, leaving 9 bases between them. The germline gives CDR1 MDHEN, CDR2 SYDVKM. As DNA, the CDR3 is TGTGCCAGTGGACAATTTAATTCACCCCTCCACTTT. Protein product: CASGQFNSPLHF.

The chain has TRBV7-3 and TRBJ2-6, with unresolved D. The CDR3 sequence is 13 residues long. Germline V gives CDR1 SGHTA, CDR2 FQGTGA. For the CDR3, the DNA is TGTGCAGCTGGAGCTCCGGGGGCCAACGTCCTGACTTTC. It codes for CAAGAPGANVLTF.

The DNA of the CDR3 is TGTGCCAGCAGCGTCCTTAGCGGGGGGGCCTACGAGCAGTACTTC. Translating it yields CASSVLSGGAYEQYF. The gene calls are TRBV13 and TRBJ2-7; 11 bases agree with TRBD2. Germline lookup yields CDR1 PRHDT and CDR2 FYEKMQ (reference sequence). The CDR3 length is 15 residues. V lost 5 bases to trimming and J lost 2 bases; unmatched junction nucleotides: 5.

The chain joins TRBV4-3 to TRBJ2-2; TRBD2 aligns across 8 bases. CDR1 is LGHNA and CDR2 is YSLEER in the germline V gene. V shed 1 base, J shed 5 bases, and the junction held 3 bases outside the gene matches. The CDR3 contains 15 residues. As DNA, the CDR3 is TGCGCCAGCAGCCAAGTCGTAGCGGGGACCGGGGAGCTGTTTTTT. This translates into CASSQVVAGTGELFF.

Only a few counts were recorded for this clone. The V and J genes are TRBV2 and TRBJ2-7; tentatively, D is TRBD1 (6 bases). Germline assignment: CDR1 SNHLY and CDR2 FYNNEI. V lost 3 bases and J lost 2, with 11 bases in between. This CDR3 contains 14 residues. CDR3 sequence (DNA): TGTGCCAGCAGTGAGAGAGGGGGACCCTACGAGCAGTACTTC. Amino acids: CASSERGGPYEQYF.

The rearrangement links TRBV25-1 to TRBJ2-3; 9 bases are a match to TRBD2. J gave up 2 bases and V 3 bases, and 6 bases lay outside the gene matches. Germline lookup yields CDR1 MGHDK and CDR2 SYGVNS. CDR3 length equals 16 residues. The CDR3 protein is CASSDASGAITDTQYF. In nucleotides, the CDR3 is TGTGCCAGCAGTGACGCTAGCGGGGCGATCACAGATACGCAGTATTTT.

The chain recombines TRBV29-1 with TRBJ1-2; TRBD1 is a possible D gene (5 bases). The CDR3 contains 11 residues. CDR1 is SQVTM, CDR2 ANQGSEA, per germline. Trimming pared 6 bases from V and 4 bases from J, leaving 9 bases between. The CDR3 DNA reads TGCAGCGTCAGGGCCGCCTATGGCTACACCTTC. Translating it yields CSVRAAYGYTF.